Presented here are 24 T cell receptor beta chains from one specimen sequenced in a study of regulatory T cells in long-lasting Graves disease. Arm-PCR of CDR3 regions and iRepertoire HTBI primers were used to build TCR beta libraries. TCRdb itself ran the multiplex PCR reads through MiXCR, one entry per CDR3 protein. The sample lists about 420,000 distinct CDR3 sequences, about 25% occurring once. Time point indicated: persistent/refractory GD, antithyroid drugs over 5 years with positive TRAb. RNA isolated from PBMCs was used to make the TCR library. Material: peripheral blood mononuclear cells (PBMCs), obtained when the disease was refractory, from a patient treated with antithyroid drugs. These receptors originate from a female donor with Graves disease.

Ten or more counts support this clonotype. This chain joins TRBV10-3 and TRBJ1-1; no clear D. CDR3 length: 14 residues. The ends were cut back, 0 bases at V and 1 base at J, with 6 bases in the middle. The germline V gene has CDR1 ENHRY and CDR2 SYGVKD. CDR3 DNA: TGTGCCATCAGTGAGTCCAACAGGAACACTGAAGCTTTCTTT. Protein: CAISESNRNTEAFF.

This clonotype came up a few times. Here the CDR3 DNA reads TGTGCCAGTAGTATCGGGGCAGGGGCGAGTGAGACCCAGTACTTC. This gives the protein CASSIGAGASETQYF. The chain has TRBV19 and TRBJ2-5; TRBD1 is a possible D gene (6 bases). Trimming took 3 bases from V and 5 from J, leaving 16 bases between them. This CDR3 spans 15 amino acids. The germline V gene encodes CDR1 LNHDA and CDR2 SQIVND (reference sequence).

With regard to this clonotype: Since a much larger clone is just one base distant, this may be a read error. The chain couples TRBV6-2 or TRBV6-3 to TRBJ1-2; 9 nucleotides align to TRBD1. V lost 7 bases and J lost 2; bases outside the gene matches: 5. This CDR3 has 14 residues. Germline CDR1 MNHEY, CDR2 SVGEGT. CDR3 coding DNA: TGTGCCAGCAAGCCGACAGGGGGGAACTATGGCTACACCTTC. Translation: CASKPTGGNYGYTF.

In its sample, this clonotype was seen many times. Here the CDR3 reads CASSLRPPGREQETQYF. The CDR3 DNA reads as TGTGCCAGCAGTTTGAGGCCCCCGGGACGGGAACAAGAGACCCAGTACTTC. The genes are TRBV12-3 or TRBV12-4 and TRBJ2-5, with D tentatively TRBD1 or TRBD2 (5 bases each). Trimming shortened V by 3 bases and J by 2 bases, and 19 bases separated the two germline ends. The CDR3 loop spans 17 amino acids.

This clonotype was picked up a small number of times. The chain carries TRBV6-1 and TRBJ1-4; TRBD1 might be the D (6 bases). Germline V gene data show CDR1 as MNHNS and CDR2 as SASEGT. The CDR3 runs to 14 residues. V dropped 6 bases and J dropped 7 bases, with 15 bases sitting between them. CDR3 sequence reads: CASRTRDKSEKLFF. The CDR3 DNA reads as TGTGCCAGCAGGACCAGGGACAAGAGTGAAAAACTGTTTTTT.

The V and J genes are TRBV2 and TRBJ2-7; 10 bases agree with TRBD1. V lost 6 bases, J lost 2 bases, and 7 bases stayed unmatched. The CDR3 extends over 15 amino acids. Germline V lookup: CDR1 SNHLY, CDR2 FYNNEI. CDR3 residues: CASREDRGGPYEQYF. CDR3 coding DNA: TGTGCCAGCAGGGAGGACAGGGGGGGACCCTACGAGCAGTACTTC.

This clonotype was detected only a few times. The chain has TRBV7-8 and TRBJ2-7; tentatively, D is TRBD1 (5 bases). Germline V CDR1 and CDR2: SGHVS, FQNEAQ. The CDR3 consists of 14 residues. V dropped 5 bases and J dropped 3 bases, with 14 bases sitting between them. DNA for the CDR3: TGTGCCAGCAGCAATACAAGGACAAGCTACGAGCAGTACTTC. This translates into CASSNTRTSYEQYF.

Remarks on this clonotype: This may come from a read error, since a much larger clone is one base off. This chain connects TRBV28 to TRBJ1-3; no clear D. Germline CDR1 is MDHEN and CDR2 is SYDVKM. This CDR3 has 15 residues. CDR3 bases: TGTGCCAGCAGTTTGGGCATCCTCTCTGGAAACACCGTATATTTT. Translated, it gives CASSLGILSGNTVYF. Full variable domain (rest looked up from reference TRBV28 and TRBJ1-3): DVKVTQSSRYLVKRTGEKVFLECVQDMDHENMFWYRQDPGLGLRLIYFSYDVKMKEKGDIPEGYSVSREKKERFSLILESASTNQTSMYLCASSLGILSGNTVYFGEGSWLTVV.

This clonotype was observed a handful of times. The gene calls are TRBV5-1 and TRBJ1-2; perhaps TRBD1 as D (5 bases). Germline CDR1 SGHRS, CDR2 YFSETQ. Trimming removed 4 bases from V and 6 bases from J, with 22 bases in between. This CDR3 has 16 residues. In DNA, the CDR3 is TGCGCCAGCAGCCGGGCTCAGGGCTCGTATGGTGATGGCTACACCTTC. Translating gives CASSRAQGSYGDGYTF. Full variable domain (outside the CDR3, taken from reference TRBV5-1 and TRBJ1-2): KAGVTQTPRYLIKTRGQQVTLSCSPISGHRSVSWYQQTPGQGLQFLFEYFSETQRNKGNFPGRFSGRQFSNSRSEMNVSTLELGDSALYLCASSRAQGSYGDGYTFGSGTRLTVV.

The CDR3 region is CSARESGFPYEQYF. The CDR3 DNA follows: TGCAGTGCTAGAGAGAGCGGGTTTCCCTACGAGCAGTACTTC. This chain links TRBV20-1 with TRBJ2-7; possibly TRBD2 for D (6 bases). Trimming removed 0 bases from V and 2 bases from J, with 11 bases in between. Germline V lookup: CDR1 DFQATT, CDR2 SNEGSKA (reference sequence). This CDR3 comprises 14 residues.

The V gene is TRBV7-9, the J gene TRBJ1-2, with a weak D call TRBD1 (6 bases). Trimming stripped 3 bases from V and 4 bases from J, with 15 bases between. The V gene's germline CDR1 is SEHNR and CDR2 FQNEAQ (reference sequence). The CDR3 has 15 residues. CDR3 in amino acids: CASSFPPGAPYGYTF. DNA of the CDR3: TGTGCCAGCAGCTTTCCTCCAGGGGCCCCCTATGGCTACACCTTC.

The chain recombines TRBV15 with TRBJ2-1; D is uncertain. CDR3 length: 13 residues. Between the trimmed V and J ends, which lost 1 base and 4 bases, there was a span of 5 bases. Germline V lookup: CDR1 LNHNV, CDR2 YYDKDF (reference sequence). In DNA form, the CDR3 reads TGTGCCACCAGCAGAGTTCAATACAATGAGCAGTTCTTC. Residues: CATSRVQYNEQFF. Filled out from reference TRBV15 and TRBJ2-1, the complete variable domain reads DAMVIQNPRYQVTQFGKPVTLSCSQTLNHNVMYWYQQKSSQAPKLLFHYYDKDFNNEADTPDNFQSRRPNTSFCFLDIRSPGLGDTAMYLCATSRVQYNEQFFGPGTRLTVL.

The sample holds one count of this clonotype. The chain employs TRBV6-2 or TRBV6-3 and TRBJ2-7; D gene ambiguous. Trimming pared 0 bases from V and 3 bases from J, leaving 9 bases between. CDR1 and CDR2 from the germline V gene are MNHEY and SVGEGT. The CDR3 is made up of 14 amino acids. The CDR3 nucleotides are TGTGCCAGCAGTTACTCCCCCCTTATCTACGAGCAGTACTTC. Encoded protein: CASSYSPLIYEQYF.

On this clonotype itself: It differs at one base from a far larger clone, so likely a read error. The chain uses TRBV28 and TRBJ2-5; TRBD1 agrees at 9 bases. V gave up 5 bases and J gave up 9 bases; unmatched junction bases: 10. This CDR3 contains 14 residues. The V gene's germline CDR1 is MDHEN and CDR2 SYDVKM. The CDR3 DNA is TGTGCCAGCAGTGGGACAGGGATTCCGGAGGCCCAGTACTTC. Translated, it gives CASSGTGIPEAQYF.

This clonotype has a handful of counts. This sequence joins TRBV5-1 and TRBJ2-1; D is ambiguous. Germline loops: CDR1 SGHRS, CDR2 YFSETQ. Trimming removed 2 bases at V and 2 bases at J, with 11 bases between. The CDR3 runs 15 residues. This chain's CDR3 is CASSFRAYTYNEQFF. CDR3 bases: TGCGCCAGCAGCTTTAGGGCGTATACCTACAATGAGCAGTTCTTC.

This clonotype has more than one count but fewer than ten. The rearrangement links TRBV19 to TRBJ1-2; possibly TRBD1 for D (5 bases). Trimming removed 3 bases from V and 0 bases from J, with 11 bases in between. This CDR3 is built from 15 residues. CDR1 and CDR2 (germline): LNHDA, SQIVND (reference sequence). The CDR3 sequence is CASSISDSANYGYTF. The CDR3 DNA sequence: TGTGCCAGTAGTATCTCCGACAGCGCTAACTATGGCTACACCTTC.

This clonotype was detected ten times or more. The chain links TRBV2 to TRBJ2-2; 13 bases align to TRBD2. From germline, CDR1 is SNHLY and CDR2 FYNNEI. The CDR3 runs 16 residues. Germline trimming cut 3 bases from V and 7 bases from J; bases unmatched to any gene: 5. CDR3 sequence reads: CASSEELAGGVGELFF. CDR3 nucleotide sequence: TGTGCCAGCAGTGAGGAACTAGCGGGAGGGGTCGGGGAGCTGTTTTTT. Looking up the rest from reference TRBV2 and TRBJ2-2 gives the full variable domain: EPEVTQTPSHQVTQMGQEVILRCVPISNHLYFYWYRQILGQKVEFLVSFYNNEISEKSEIFDDQFSVERPDGSNFTLKIRSTKLEDSAMYFCASSEELAGGVGELFFGEGSRLTVL.

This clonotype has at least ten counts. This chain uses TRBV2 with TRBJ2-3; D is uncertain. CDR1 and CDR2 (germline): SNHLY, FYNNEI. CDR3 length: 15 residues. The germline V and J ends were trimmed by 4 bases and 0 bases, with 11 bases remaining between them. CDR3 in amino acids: CASSVSLVSTDTQYF. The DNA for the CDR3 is TGTGCCAGCAGTGTGAGTCTAGTTAGCACAGATACGCAGTATTTT.

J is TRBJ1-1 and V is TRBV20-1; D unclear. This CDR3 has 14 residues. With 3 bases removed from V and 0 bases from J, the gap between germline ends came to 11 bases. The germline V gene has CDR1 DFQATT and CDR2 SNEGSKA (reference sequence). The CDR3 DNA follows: TGCAGTGCTAGGGTTATCAGCCTGAACACTGAAGCTTTCTTT. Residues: CSARVISLNTEAFF.

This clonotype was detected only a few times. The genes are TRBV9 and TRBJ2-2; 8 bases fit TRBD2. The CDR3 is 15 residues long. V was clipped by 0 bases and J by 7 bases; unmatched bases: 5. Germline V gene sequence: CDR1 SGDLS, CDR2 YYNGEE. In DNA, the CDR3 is TGTGCCAGCAGCGTAGGAGCGGGAGTTGTCGGGGAGCTGTTTTTT. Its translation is CASSVGAGVVGELFF.

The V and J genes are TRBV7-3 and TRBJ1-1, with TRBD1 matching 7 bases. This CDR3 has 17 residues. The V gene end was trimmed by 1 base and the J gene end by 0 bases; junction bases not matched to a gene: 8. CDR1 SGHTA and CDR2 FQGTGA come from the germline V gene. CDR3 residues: CASSLKVTGALNTEAFF. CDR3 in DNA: TGTGCCAGCAGCTTAAAAGTAACAGGGGCCTTGAACACTGAAGCTTTCTTT.

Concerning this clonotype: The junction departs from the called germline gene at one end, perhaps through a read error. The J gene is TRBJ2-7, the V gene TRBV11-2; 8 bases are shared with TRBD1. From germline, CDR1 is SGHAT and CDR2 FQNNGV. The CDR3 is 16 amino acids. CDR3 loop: CASSLAPGTGNYEQYF. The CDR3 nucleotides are TGCGCCAGCAGCTTGGCTCCCGGGACAGGAAACTACGAGCAGTACTTC.

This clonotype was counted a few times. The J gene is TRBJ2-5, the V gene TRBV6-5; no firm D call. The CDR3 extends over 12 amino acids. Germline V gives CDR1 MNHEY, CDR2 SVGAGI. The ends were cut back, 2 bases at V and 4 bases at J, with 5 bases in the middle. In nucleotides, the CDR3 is TGTGCCAGCAGTTACGCTTCAGAGACCCAGTACTTC. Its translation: CASSYASETQYF.

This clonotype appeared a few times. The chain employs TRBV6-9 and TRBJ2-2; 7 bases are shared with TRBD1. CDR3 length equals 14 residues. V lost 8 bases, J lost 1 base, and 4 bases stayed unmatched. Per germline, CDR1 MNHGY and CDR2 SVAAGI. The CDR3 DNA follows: TGTGCCAGCGGTTGGACAGGGAACACCGGGGAGCTGTTTTTT. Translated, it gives CASGWTGNTGELFF.